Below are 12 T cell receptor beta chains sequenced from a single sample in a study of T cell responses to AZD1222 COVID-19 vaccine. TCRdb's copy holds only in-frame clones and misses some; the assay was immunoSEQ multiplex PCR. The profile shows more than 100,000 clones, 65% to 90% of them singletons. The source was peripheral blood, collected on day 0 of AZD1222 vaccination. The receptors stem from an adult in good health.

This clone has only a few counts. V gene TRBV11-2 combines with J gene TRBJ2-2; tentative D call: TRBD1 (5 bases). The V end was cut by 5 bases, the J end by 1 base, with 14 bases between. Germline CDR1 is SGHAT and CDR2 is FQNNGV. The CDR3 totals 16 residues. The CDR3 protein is CASSPIKTGNTGELFF. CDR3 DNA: TGTGCCAGCAGCCCTATCAAAACAGGGAACACCGGGGAGCTGTTTTTT.

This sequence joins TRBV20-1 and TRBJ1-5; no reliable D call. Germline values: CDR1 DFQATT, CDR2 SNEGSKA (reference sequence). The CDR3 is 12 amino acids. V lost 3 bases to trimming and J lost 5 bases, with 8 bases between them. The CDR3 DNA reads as TGCAGTGCTAGTAGGGCAGATCAGCCCCAGCATTTT. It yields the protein CSASRADQPQHF.

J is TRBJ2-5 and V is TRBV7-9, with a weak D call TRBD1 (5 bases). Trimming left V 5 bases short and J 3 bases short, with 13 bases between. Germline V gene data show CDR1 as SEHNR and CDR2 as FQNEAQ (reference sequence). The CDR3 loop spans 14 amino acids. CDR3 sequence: CASSTSGWEETQYF. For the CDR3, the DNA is TGTGCCAGCAGCACTTCAGGGTGGGAAGAGACCCAGTACTTC.

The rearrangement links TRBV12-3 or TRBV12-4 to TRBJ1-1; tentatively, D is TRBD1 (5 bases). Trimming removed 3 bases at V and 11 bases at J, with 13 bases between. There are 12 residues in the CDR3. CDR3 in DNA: TGTGCCAGCAGTTTCTTCGCTCGGGACGCTTTCTTT. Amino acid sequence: CASSFFARDAFF.

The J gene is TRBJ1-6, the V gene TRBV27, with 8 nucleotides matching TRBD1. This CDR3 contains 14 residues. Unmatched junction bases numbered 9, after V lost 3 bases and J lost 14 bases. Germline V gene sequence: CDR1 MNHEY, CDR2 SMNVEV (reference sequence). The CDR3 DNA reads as TGTGCCAGCAGTTTCGACAGGGGCCCCACGACCCTCCACTTT. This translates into CASSFDRGPTTLHF.

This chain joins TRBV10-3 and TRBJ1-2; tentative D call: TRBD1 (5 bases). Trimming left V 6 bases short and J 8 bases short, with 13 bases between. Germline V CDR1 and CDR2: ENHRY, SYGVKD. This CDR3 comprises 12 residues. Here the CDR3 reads CAISPQELGYTF. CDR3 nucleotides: TGTGCCATCAGCCCACAGGAGTTGGGCTACACCTTC.

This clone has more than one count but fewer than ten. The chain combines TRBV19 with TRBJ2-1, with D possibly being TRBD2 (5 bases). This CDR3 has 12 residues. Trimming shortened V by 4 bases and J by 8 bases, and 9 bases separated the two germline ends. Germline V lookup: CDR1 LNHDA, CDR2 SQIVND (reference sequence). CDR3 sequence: CASSKLAHEQFF. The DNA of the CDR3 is TGTGCCAGTAGTAAGCTAGCCCATGAGCAGTTCTTC. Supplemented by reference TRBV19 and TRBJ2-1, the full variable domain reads DGGITQSPKYLFRKEGQNVTLSCEQNLNHDAMYWYRQDPGQGLRLIYYSQIVNDFQKGDIAEGYSVSREKKESFPLTVTSAQKNPTAFYLCASSKLAHEQFFGPGTRLTVL.

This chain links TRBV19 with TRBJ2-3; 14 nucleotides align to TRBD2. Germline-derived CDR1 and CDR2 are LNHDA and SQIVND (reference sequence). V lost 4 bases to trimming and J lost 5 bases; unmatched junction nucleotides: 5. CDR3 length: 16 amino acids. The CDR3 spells CASSRGTSGGGDTQYF. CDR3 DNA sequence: TGTGCCAGTAGTAGGGGGACTAGCGGGGGCGGAGATACGCAGTATTTT.

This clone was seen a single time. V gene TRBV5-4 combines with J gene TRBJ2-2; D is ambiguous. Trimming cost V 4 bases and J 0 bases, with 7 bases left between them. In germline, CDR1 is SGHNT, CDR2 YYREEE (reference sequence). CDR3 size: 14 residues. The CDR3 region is CASSTSPNTGELFF. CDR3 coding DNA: TGTGCCAGCAGCACCTCCCCGAACACCGGGGAGCTGTTTTTT.

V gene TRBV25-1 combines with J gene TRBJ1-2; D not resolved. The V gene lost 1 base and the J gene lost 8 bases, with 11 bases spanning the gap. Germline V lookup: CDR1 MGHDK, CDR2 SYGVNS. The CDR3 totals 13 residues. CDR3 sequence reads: CASSESGFPGYTF. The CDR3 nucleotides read TGTGCCAGCAGTGAATCGGGGTTTCCCGGCTACACCTTC.

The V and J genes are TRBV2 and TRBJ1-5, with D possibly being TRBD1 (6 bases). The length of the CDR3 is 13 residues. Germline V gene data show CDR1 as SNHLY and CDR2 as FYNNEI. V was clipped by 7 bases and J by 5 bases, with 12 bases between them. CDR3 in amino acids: CASTKGGDQPQHF. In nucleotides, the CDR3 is TGTGCCAGCACCAAGGGGGGGGATCAGCCCCAGCATTTT.

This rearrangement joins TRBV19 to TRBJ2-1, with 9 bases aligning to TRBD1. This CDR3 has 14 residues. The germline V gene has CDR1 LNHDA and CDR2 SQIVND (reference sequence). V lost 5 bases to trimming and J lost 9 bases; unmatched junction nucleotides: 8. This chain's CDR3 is CASSPGTGIGEQFF. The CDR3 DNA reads TGTGCCAGTAGTCCCGGGACAGGGATAGGTGAGCAGTTCTTC.